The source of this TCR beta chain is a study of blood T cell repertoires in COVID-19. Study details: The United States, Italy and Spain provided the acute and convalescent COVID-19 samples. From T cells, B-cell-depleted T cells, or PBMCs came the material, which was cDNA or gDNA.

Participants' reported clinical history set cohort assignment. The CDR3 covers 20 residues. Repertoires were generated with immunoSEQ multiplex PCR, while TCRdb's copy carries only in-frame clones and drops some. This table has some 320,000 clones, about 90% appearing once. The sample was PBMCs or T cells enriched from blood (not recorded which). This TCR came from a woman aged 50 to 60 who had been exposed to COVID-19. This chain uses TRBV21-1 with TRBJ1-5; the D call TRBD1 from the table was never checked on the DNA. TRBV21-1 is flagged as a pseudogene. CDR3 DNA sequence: TGTGCCAGCACAAAGGGAAGCTCTGTGGGGACAAAGACTAGCAATCAGCCCCAGCATTTT. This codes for CASTKGSSVGTKTSNQPQHF.